This T cell receptor beta chain stems from a study of cytomegalovirus exposure and HLA in healthy donors. Germline V gene sequence: CDR1 LGHNA, CDR2 YNFKEQ. The J segment lost 3 bases and the V segment lost 4 bases, leaving 11 bases of the junction unmatched. The CDR3 is 19 residues long. 13 Jbeta primers and 60 Vbeta primers were used for the PCR. Here immunoSEQ multiplex PCR was the method, and the copy in TCRdb shows in-frame clones only, minus some. The sample shows about 190,000 clones, under 85% of them seen only once. This chain links TRBV4-2 with TRBJ2-4; 14 bases match TRBD2. What was sequenced was PBMCs. The clonotype was recovered from a woman aged 18-29 years in good health and CMV-seronegative. CDR3 sequence reads: CASSLSTSGGAGVKNIQYF. The CDR3 bases are TGTGCCAGCAGCCTCTCGACTAGCGGGGGGGCCGGGGTCAAAAACATTCAGTACTTC.